This TCR beta chain was sequenced for a study of blood T cell repertoires in COVID-19. About the study: The United States, Italy and Spain were the sources of the acute and convalescent COVID-19 samples. T cells, B-cell-depleted T cells, or PBMCs supplied cDNA or gDNA.

Per the original methods: Estimation of nucleated cell counts was performed using reference gene primer amplification. TCRdb's table, derived via immunoSEQ multiplex PCR, lists solely in-frame clones and lacks some. V and J calls and clone size follow that table, whereas D and trimming were derived from the DNA. Of 200,000 to 250,000 clones listed, 80% to 85% are singletons. The germline V and J ends were trimmed by 7 bases and 0 bases, with 10 bases remaining between them. CDR1 MNHEY and CDR2 SVGAGI come from the germline V gene. The CDR3 has 14 amino acids. The receptor's source is a woman aged 55-75 years who had recovered from COVID-19. This chain joins TRBV6-5 and TRBJ2-4, with D possibly TRBD1 on 5 matching bases. The sequenced sample was peripheral blood. CDR3 nucleotides: TGTGCCAGCATTGGACAACTAGCCAAAAACATTCAGTACTTC. Translated: CASIGQLAKNIQYF.